This T cell receptor (beta chain) was found in a study of T cell repertoires in cytomegalovirus infection. A single record per CDR3 protein comes from TCRdb applying MiXCR to the reads. The table shows 150,000 to 200,000 distinct CDR3 sequences, with 25% to 30% occurring only once. The CDR3 is 16 amino acids. Per the germline V gene, CDR1 is LGHNT and CDR2 is FRNRAP. V shed 5 bases and J 4 bases; nucleotides not matched to a gene: 10. This clonotype was seen only a few times. V and J are TRBV12-5 and TRBJ1-5, with 8 bases aligning to TRBD1. This TCR came from a human donor in good health (CMV status not recorded). Some clones in this sample may be carry-over from other donors' samples. The sample consisted of PBMCs. The CDR3 sequence is CASGPPGTGLNQPQHF. CDR3 bases: TGTGCTAGTGGTCCCCCCGGGACAGGCCTAAATCAGCCCCAGCATTTT.